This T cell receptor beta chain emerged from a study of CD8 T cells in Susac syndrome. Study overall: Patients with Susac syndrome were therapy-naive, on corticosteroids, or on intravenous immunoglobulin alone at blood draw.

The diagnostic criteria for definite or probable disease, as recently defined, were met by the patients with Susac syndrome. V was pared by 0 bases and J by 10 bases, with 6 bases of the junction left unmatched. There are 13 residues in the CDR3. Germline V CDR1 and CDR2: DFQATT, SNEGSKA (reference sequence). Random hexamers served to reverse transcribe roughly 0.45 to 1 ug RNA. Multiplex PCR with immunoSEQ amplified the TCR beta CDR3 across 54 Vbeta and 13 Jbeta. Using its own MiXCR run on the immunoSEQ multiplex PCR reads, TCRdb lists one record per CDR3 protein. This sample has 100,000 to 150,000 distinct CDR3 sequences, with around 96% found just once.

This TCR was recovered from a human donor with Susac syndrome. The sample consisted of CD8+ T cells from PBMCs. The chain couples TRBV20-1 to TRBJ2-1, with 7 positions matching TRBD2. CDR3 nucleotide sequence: TGCAGTGCTAGAGAATGGGCGGGAGTCGAGCAGTTCTTC. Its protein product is CSAREWAGVEQFF.